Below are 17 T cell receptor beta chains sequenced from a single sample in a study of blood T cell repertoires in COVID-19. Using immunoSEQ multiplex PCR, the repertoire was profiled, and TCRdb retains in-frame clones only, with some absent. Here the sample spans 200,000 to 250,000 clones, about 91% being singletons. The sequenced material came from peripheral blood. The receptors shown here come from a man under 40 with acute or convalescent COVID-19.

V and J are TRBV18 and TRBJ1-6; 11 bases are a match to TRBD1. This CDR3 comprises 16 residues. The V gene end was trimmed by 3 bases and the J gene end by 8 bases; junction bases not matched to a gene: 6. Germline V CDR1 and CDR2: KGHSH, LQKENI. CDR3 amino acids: CASSPLMGQGDSPLHF. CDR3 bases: TGTGCCAGCTCACCTTTAATGGGACAGGGGGATTCACCCCTCCACTTT. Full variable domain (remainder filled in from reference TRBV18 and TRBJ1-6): NAGVMQNPRHLVRRRGQEARLRCSPMKGHSHVYWYRQLPEEGLKFMVYLQKENIIDESGMPKERFSAEFPKEGPSILRIQQVVRGDSAAYFCASSPLMGQGDSPLHFGNGTRLTVT.

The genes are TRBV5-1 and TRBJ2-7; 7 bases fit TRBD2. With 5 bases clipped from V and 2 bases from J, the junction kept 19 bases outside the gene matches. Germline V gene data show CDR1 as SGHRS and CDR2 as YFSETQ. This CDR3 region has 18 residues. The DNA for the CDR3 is TGCGCCAGCAGTTGGAGTTTTCCTGCGGGGGTGATCACCTACGAGCAGTACTTC. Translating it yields CASSWSFPAGVITYEQYF.

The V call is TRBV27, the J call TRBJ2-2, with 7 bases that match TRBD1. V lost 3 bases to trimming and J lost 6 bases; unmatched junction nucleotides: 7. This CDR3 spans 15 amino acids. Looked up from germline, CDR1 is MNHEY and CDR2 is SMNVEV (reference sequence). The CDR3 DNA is TGTGCCAGCAGTTTTCACTCCCAGGGGGCCGGGGAGCTGTTTTTT. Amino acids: CASSFHSQGAGELFF.

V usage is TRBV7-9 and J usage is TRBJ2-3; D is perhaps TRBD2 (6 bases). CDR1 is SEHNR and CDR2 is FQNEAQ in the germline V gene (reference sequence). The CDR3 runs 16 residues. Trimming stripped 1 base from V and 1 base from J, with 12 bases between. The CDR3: CASSLGHTGGTDTQYF. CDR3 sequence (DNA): TGTGCCAGCAGCTTAGGTCATACGGGAGGCACAGATACGCAGTATTTT.

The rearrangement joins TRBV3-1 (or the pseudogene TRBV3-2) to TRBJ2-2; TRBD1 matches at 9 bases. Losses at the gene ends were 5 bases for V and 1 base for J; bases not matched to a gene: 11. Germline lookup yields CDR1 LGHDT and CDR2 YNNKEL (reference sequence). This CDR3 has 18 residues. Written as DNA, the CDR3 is TGTGCCAGCAGCTCATACCGGACAGGGGAAAGGAACACCGGGGAGCTGTTTTTT. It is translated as CASSSYRTGERNTGELFF.

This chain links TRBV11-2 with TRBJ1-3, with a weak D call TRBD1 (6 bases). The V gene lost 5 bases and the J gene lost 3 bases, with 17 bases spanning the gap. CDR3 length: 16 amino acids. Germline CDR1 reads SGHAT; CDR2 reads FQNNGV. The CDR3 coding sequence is TGTGCCAGCAGCGCCACAGGGTTTGGTGGTGGAAACACCATATATTTT. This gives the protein CASSATGFGGGNTIYF.

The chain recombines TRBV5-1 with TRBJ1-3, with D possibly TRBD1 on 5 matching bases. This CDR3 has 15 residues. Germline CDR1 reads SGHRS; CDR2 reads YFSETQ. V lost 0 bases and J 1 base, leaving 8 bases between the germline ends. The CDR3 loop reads CASSLEYRSGNTIYF. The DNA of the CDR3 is TGCGCCAGCAGCTTGGAGTACAGGTCTGGAAACACCATATATTTT.

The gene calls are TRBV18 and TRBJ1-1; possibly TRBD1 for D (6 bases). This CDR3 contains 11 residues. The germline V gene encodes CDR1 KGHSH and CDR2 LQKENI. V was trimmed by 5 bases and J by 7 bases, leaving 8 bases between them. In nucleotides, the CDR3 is TGTGCCAGCTCAGACAGGAGTGAAGCTTTCTTT. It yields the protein CASSDRSEAFF. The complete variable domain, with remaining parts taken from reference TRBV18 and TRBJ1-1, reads NAGVMQNPRHLVRRRGQEARLRCSPMKGHSHVYWYRQLPEEGLKFMVYLQKENIIDESGMPKERFSAEFPKEGPSILRIQQVVRGDSAAYFCASSDRSEAFFGQGTRLTVV.

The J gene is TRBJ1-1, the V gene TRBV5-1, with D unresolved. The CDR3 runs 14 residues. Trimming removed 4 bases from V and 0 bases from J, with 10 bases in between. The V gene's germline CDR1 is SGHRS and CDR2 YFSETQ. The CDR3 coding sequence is TGCGCCAGCAGCCCGACTGGCTTGAACACTGAAGCTTTCTTT. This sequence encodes CASSPTGLNTEAFF.

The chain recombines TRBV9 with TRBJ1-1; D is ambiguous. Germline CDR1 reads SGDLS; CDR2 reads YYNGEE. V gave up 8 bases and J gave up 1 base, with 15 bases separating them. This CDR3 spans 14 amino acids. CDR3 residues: CARRRRAGNTEAFF. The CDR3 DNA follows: TGTGCCAGGAGGAGGAGGGCGGGGAACACTGAAGCTTTCTTT.

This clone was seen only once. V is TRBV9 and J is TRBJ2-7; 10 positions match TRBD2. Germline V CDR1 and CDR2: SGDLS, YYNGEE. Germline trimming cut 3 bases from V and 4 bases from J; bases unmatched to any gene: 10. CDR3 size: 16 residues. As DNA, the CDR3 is TGTGCCAGCAGCGAGGGAGGAGCGGGAGGGATTTACGAGCAGTACTTC. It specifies CASSEGGAGGIYEQYF.

The chain's CDR3 is CAWTKKGGWGETQYF. CDR3 nucleotide sequence: TGTGCCTGGACAAAAAAAGGGGGATGGGGAGAGACCCAGTACTTC. The genes are TRBV30 and TRBJ2-5; a possible D gene is TRBD1 (6 bases). The length of the CDR3 is 15 residues. Trimming left V 4 bases short and J 4 bases short, with 19 bases between. Germline CDR1 and CDR2: GTSNPN and SVGIG (reference sequence).

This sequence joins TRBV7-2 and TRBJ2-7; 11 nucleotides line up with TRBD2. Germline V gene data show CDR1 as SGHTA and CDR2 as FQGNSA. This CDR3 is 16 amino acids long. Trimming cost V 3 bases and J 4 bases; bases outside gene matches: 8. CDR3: CASSLGYGTSGYEQYF. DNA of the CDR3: TGTGCCAGCAGCTTGGGTTATGGGACTAGCGGTTACGAGCAGTACTTC. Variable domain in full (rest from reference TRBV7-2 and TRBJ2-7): GAGVSQSPSNKVTEKGKDVELRCDPISGHTALYWYRQSLGQGLEFLIYFQGNSAPDKSGLPSDRFSAERTGGSVSTLTIQRTQQEDSAVYLCASSLGYGTSGYEQYFGPGTRLTVT.

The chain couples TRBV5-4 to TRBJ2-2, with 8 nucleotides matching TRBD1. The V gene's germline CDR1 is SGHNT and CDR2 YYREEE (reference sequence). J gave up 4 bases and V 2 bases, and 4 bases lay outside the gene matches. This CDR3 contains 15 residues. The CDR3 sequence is CASSFPGQVTGELFF. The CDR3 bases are TGTGCCAGCAGCTTTCCGGGACAGGTCACCGGGGAGCTGTTTTTT.

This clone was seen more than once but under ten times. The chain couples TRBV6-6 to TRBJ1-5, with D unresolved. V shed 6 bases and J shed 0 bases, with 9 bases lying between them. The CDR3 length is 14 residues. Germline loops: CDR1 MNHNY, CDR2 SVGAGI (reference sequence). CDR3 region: CASSHFHSNQPQHF. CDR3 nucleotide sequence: TGTGCCAGCAGCCATTTTCATAGCAATCAGCCCCAGCATTTT.

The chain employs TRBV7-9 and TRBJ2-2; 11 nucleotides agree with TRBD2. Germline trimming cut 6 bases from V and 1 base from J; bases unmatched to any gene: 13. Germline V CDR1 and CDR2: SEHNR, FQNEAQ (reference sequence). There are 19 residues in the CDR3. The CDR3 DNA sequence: TGTGCCAGCAGTAGAGATCCGGGACTAGCGGACAAGAACACCGGGGAGCTGTTTTTT. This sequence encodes CASSRDPGLADKNTGELFF.

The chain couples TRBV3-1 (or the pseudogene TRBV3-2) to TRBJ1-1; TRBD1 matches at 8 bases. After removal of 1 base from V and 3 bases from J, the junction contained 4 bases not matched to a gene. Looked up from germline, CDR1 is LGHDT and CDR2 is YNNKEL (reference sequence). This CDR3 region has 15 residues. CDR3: CASSQARGPYTEAFF. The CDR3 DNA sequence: TGTGCCAGCAGCCAAGCCAGGGGGCCGTACACTGAAGCTTTCTTT.